A single sample is the source of the 10 T cell receptor beta chains below, sequenced in a study of blood T cell repertoires in COVID-19. TCRdb's table, derived via immunoSEQ multiplex PCR, lists solely in-frame clones and lacks some. The sample contains roughly 250,000 clones, less than 90% of which appear only once. Specimen: peripheral blood. These TCRs come from a woman under 40 with COVID-19, enrolled during active disease.

The chain links TRBV5-6 to TRBJ2-7; D uncertain. CDR3 length: 12 residues. V lost 2 bases, J lost 5 bases, and 8 bases lay in between. Germline CDR1 SGHDT, CDR2 YYEEEE. This CDR3 is CASSFRRDEQYF. Written as DNA, the CDR3 is TGTGCCAGCAGCTTTAGACGGGACGAGCAGTACTTC.

The genes are TRBV27 and TRBJ2-7; D is unclear. The germline V gene has CDR1 MNHEY and CDR2 SMNVEV (reference sequence). Trimming cost V 2 bases and J 5 bases, with 10 bases left between them. There are 13 residues in the CDR3. The CDR3 is CASSLISSDEQYF. DNA of the CDR3: TGTGCCAGCAGTTTAATATCATCGGACGAGCAGTACTTC.

The CDR3 is CASSDGQGARGYTF. The CDR3 coding sequence is TGCGCCAGCAGTGATGGACAGGGGGCTAGAGGCTACACCTTC. The chain couples TRBV10-2 to TRBJ1-2; 11 nucleotides align to TRBD1. CDR3 size: 14 residues. The germline V gene encodes CDR1 WSHSY and CDR2 SAAADI. V was clipped by 3 bases and J by 8 bases; unmatched bases: 5.

The chain has TRBV5-5 and TRBJ2-7, with D maybe TRBD2 (5 bases). Germline V lookup: CDR1 SGHKS, CDR2 YYEKEE (reference sequence). Trimming stripped 0 bases from V and 4 bases from J, with 11 bases between. The CDR3 spans 14 residues. CDR3 sequence reads: CASSLAGVPYEQYF. The CDR3 DNA follows: TGTGCCAGCAGCTTGGCCGGGGTTCCGTACGAGCAGTACTTC.

The rearrangement joins TRBV6-6 to TRBJ2-7, with D hard to call. The CDR3 contains 13 residues. CDR1 is MNHNY, CDR2 SVGAGI, per germline (reference sequence). V shed 2 bases and J shed 3 bases, with 8 bases lying between them. For the CDR3, the DNA is TGTGCCAGCAGTTACGCGGCAGTCTACGAGCAGTACTTC. Translating gives CASSYAAVYEQYF.

This clone was recorded a few times. V gene TRBV19 combines with J gene TRBJ2-1; TRBD1 matches at 9 bases. Trimming removed 9 bases from V and 6 bases from J; junction bases left unmatched: 9. Germline V gives CDR1 LNHDA, CDR2 SQIVND (reference sequence). This CDR3 spans 14 amino acids. The CDR3, as DNA: TGTGCCAGCCTTCCTGGGACAGGGCTCAATGAGCAGTTCTTC. Protein sequence: CASLPGTGLNEQFF.

This chain joins TRBV3-1 (or the pseudogene TRBV3-2) and TRBJ2-1; 10 positions match TRBD2. The germline gives CDR1 LGHDT, CDR2 YNNKEL (reference sequence). V lost 8 bases, J lost 0 bases, and 4 bases stayed unmatched. The CDR3 extends over 15 amino acids. The CDR3 region is CASQERGGSYNEQFF. The DNA of the CDR3 is TGTGCCAGCCAGGAGCGGGGGGGCTCCTACAATGAGCAGTTCTTC.

This rearrangement joins TRBV19 to TRBJ2-2; TRBD2 is a possible D gene (6 bases). CDR1 and CDR2 (germline): LNHDA, SQIVND (reference sequence). The length of the CDR3 is 14 residues. V dropped 6 bases and J dropped 2 bases, with 10 bases sitting between them. Written as DNA, the CDR3 is TGTGCCAGTAGCTTTAGCGGAAACACCGGGGAGCTGTTTTTT. Translating gives CASSFSGNTGELFF.

The chain carries TRBV5-1 and TRBJ2-2; 11 positions agree with TRBD2. Per germline, CDR1 SGHRS and CDR2 YFSETQ. Losses at the gene ends were 2 bases for V and 0 bases for J; bases not matched to a gene: 6. The CDR3 length is 18 residues. The CDR3 DNA reads as TGCGCCAGCAGCTTCATTCCTAGCGGGGGGTCGAACACCGGGGAGCTGTTTTTT. It encodes CASSFIPSGGSNTGELFF.

In its sample, this clone was seen a few times. The genes are TRBV23-1 and TRBJ2-7; 8 bases map to TRBD1. TRBV23-1 counts as an open reading frame of uncertain function. Unmatched junction bases numbered 5, after V lost 8 bases and J lost 2 bases. This CDR3 comprises 13 residues. The CDR3 is CASATTGAYEQYF. The DNA of the CDR3 is TGCGCCAGCGCGACGACAGGGGCCTACGAGCAGTACTTC.